These T cell receptor beta chains were read from a single sample in a study of T cell changes during pregnancy in multiple sclerosis. Libraries were prepared by immunoSEQ multiplex PCR; TCRdb keeps only in-frame clonotypes and omits some of them. The sample consists of 40,000 or so clones, about nine tenths of them appearing once. The sample here was CD8+ T cells from peripheral blood mononuclear cells, taken in the second trimester of pregnancy. The receptors here all came from a female donor with multiple sclerosis, enrolled in a pregnancy study. Each CDR3 is given with its conserved first and last residue. Fields, in order: V gene, CDR3 protein.

V: TRBV29-1; CDR3: CSAGGPTEAFF
V: TRBV6-1; CDR3: CASSDPSGQIQETQYF
V: TRBV7-6; CDR3: CASSPFGGYGDNEQFF
V: TRBV10-1; CDR3: CASSPDRDYNSPLHF
V: TRBV15; CDR3: CATSRGQLAGGFTDTQYF
V: TRBV30; CDR3: CAWTPWEGFGYGYTF
V: TRBV27; CDR3: CASSLGTGVPTGELFF
V: TRBV7-6; CDR3: CASSLEGGSGFYNEQFF
V: TRBV27; CDR3: CASQDRTGGSRGYTF
V: TRBV12-5; CDR3: CASGFIVAANYNEQFF
V: TRBV25-1; CDR3: CATGGGQMNTEAFF
V: TRBV27; CDR3: CASSLAGPVDNEQFF
V: TRBV4-2; CDR3: CASSQEGGVARDEQFF
V: TRBV9; CDR3: CASSRGGGQETQYF
V: TRBV5-6; CDR3: CASRSTSGRYEQYF
V: TRBV19; CDR3: CASSMVRGSLNTEAFF
V: TRBV27; CDR3: CASSSPLAQGDSPLHF
V: TRBV7-9; CDR3: CASRSSVNTEAFF
V: TRBV6-1; CDR3: CASSEQGRTEAFF
V: TRBV30; CDR3: CAWKRRGAYNSPLHF
V: TRBV29-1; CDR3: CSVDSPGQGMGGYTF
V: TRBV30; CDR3: CAWSSGHDNEQFF
V: TRBV4-1; CDR3: CASSQVAREGNSYEQYF
V: TRBV30; CDR3: CAWIGGTEAFF
V: TRBV5-1; CDR3: CASRSTGQNTEAFF
V: TRBV7-2; CDR3: CASSTQGAWNSPLHF
V: TRBV11-3; CDR3: CASSSGGGPLDTQYF
V: TRBV4-3; CDR3: CASSQSVGGDHEQFF